Described below is a single T cell receptor (beta chain) sequence and its context. The CDR3 consists of 16 residues. V shed 3 bases and J shed 6 bases, with 20 bases lying between them. Per the germline V gene, CDR1 is MGHDK and CDR2 is SYGVNS. This entry belongs to a study of blood T cell repertoires in COVID-19. At the level of the study: Acute-phase and convalescent COVID-19 samples originated in the United States, Italy and Spain. The analysed material was cDNA or gDNA that came from T cells, B-cell-depleted T cells, or PBMCs.

In the authors' methods: Amplification of reference gene primers provided the estimated nucleated cell counts. This table comes from immunoSEQ multiplex PCR, and its TCRdb copy is limited to in-frame clones, with some not included. That table furnishes V, J and clone size, whereas the DNA furnished D and trimming. The table records about 110,000 clones, 84% of them present only once. The chain links TRBV25-1 to TRBJ1-1, with D unclear. The TCR originated in a woman at least 80 years old with active or convalescent COVID-19. Sequenced sample: peripheral blood. The CDR3 DNA reads TGTGCCAGCAGTGACCCTGGAGAGAGCCGAGCCGCTGAAGCTTTCTTT. It is translated as CASSDPGESRAAEAFF.